Presented here are 5 T cell receptor beta chains from one specimen sequenced in a study of PD-1 blockade in classical Hodgkin lymphoma. Every patient experienced relapse after autologous stem cell transplantation, and brentuximab vedotin exposure varied. Libraries were prepared by immunoSEQ multiplex PCR; TCRdb keeps only in-frame clonotypes and omits some of them. The table has 75,000 to 100,000 clones, more than 80% seen once. The specimen was peripheral blood mononuclear cells (PBMCs), collected before the second cycle of nivolumab. The receptor set was obtained from a human donor with classical Hodgkin lymphoma.

The DNA of the CDR3 is TGTGCCAGCAGCTCCCGGGGCAACAATGAGCAGTTCTTC. Its translation is CASSSRGNNEQFF. This chain links TRBV7-2 with TRBJ2-1; D assignment may be TRBD1 or TRBD2 (5 bases each). This CDR3 contains 13 residues. The ends were cut back, 4 bases at V and 5 bases at J, with 9 bases in the middle. Per the germline V gene, CDR1 is SGHTA and CDR2 is FQGNSA.

The chain couples TRBV9 to TRBJ2-3; D is ambiguous. CDR3 size: 16 residues. Germline loops: CDR1 SGDLS, CDR2 YYNGEE. Trimming took off 2 bases at V and 0 bases at J, with 13 bases between the two ends. CDR3 nucleotide sequence: TGTGCCAGCAGCGTCCTACCCAGCTCTAGCACAGATACGCAGTATTTT. Amino acids: CASSVLPSSSTDTQYF.

This rearrangement joins TRBV28 to TRBJ1-4; no clear D. The ends were cut back, 3 bases at V and 10 bases at J, with 9 bases in the middle. Germline loops: CDR1 MDHEN, CDR2 SYDVKM. CDR3 size: 12 residues. The CDR3 DNA follows: TGTGCCAGCAGTTTGAGGGTTGGAAAACTGTTTTTT. Its protein is CASSLRVGKLFF.

The gene calls are TRBV27 and TRBJ2-7, with 9 bases aligning to TRBD1. The CDR3 is 12 amino acids. V was clipped by 5 bases and J by 6 bases; unmatched bases: 2. From germline, CDR1 is MNHEY and CDR2 SMNVEV (reference sequence). The CDR3 region has the DNA TGTGCCAGCAGTCACAGGGGGCTCGAGCAGTACTTC. This translates into CASSHRGLEQYF.

This clone was found once. The chain carries TRBV10-3 and TRBJ2-7; 7 positions match TRBD1. CDR1 and CDR2 from the germline V gene are ENHRY and SYGVKD. There are 14 residues in the CDR3. After removal of 6 bases from V and 0 bases from J, the junction contained 5 bases not matched to a gene. The DNA of the CDR3 is TGTGCCATCAGGGGGACAGAGAGCTCCTACGAGCAGTACTTC. Translating it yields CAIRGTESSYEQYF.